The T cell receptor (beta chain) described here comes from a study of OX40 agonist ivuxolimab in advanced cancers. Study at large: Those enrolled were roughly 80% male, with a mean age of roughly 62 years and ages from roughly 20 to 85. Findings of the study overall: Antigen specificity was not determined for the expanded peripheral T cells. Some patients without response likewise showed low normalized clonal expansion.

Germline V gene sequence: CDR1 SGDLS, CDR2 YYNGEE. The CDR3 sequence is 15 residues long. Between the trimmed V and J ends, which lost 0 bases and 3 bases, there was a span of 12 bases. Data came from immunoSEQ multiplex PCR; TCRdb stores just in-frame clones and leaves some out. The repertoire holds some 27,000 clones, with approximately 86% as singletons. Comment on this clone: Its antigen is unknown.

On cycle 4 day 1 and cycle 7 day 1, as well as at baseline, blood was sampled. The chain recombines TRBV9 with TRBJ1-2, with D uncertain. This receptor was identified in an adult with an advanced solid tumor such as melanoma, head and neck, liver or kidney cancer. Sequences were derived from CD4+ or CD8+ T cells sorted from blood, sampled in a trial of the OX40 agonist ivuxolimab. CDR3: CASSVAYGKDYGYTF. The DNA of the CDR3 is TGTGCCAGCAGCGTAGCTTACGGGAAAGACTATGGCTACACCTTC. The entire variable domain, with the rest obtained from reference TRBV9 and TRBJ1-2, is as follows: DSGVTQTPKHLITATGQRVTLRCSPRSGDLSVYWYQQSLDQGLQFLIQYYNGEERAKGNILERFSAQQFPDLHSELNLSSLELGDSALYFCASSVAYGKDYGYTFGSGTRLTVV.